One and the same sample provided the 23 T cell receptor beta chains below, sequenced in a study of siplizumab effects on memory and regulatory T cells. Produced via immunoSEQ multiplex PCR; TCRdb's table is partial and in-frame only. The profile shows 55,000 to 70,000 clones, roughly 93% of them singletons. The sequencing sample was made of CD8+ T cells sorted from blood. The receptors were sampled from a human donor in good health.

The V call is TRBV15, the J call TRBJ2-7; D possibly corresponds to TRBD2 (5 bases). The germline V gene encodes CDR1 LNHNV and CDR2 YYDKDF (reference sequence). The CDR3 loop spans 14 amino acids. The V end was cut by 0 bases, the J end by 0 bases, with 6 bases between. CDR3 DNA sequence: TGTGCCACCAGCAGAGAACGGGACTCCTACGAGCAGTACTTC. It specifies CATSRERDSYEQYF.

The V and J genes are TRBV9 and TRBJ2-2; TRBD2 aligns across 12 bases. V was clipped by 0 bases and J by 8 bases; unmatched bases: 2. CDR1 and CDR2 (germline): SGDLS, YYNGEE. The CDR3 consists of 15 residues. The CDR3 nucleotides are TGTGCCAGCAGCGTAGAACTAGCGGGAGGTGGGGAGCTGTTTTTT. This encodes CASSVELAGGGELFF.

This clone was counted only a few times. The V call is TRBV6-5, the J call TRBJ2-1; 7 bases fit TRBD1. The trim removed 5 bases at V and 2 bases at J, leaving 3 bases unmatched. The germline CDR1 and CDR2 sequences are MNHEY and SVGAGI. The CDR3 spans 14 residues. CDR3 DNA sequence: TGTGCCAGCAGTGACAGGGTCACCTACAATGAGCAGTTCTTC. It encodes CASSDRVTYNEQFF.

Here the CDR3 DNA reads TGCGCCAGCAGCCCTTCGGAGCAGGGGAGTTACGAGCAGTACTTC. This gives the protein CASSPSEQGSYEQYF. The chain carries TRBV4-3 and TRBJ2-7; TRBD1 might be the D (6 bases). The V end was cut by 4 bases, the J end by 4 bases, with 17 bases between. Germline V gene sequence: CDR1 LGHNA, CDR2 YSLEER. The CDR3 totals 15 residues.

The chain combines TRBV7-9 with TRBJ2-2, with 10 nucleotides matching TRBD1. V lost 3 bases and J lost 2; bases outside the gene matches: 3. Looked up from germline, CDR1 is SEHNR and CDR2 is FQNEAQ (reference sequence). The CDR3 runs to 16 residues. The CDR3 bases are TGTGCCAGCAGCTTTAGACAGGGGGCCAACACCGGGGAGCTGTTTTTT. Residues: CASSFRQGANTGELFF.

The V and J genes are TRBV6-5 and TRBJ1-3; 8 nucleotides line up with TRBD1. Germline values: CDR1 MNHEY, CDR2 SVGAGI. The J segment lost 7 bases and the V segment lost 6 bases, leaving 5 bases of the junction unmatched. The CDR3 runs to 13 residues. The CDR3 region has the DNA TGTGCCAGCAGCTCTGGACAGGGCAACACCATATATTTT. Translated, it gives CASSSGQGNTIYF.

The rearrangement uses TRBV7-6 and TRBJ1-1, with a weak D call TRBD1 (5 bases). V dropped 5 bases and J dropped 0 bases, with 10 bases sitting between them. This CDR3 region has 14 residues. Germline CDR1 is SGHVS and CDR2 is FNYEAQ. In DNA form, the CDR3 reads TGTGCCAGCAGCCAAGGGACCATGAACACTGAAGCTTTCTTT. This translates into CASSQGTMNTEAFF. Full variable domain (rest looked up from reference TRBV7-6 and TRBJ1-1): GAGVSQSPRYKVTKRGQDVALRCDPISGHVSLYWYRQALGQGPEFLTYFNYEAQQDKSGLPNDRFSAERPEGSISTLTIQRTEQRDSAMYRCASSQGTMNTEAFFGQGTRLTVV.

Written as DNA, the CDR3 is TGTGCCAGCAGCCCGGGACTAGAGGCGTTCTTC. Its protein product is CASSPGLEAFF. The chain employs TRBV14 and TRBJ2-1, with 8 bases fitting TRBD2. Trimming at V came to 4 bases and at J to 15 bases, leaving 5 bases not matched to a gene. The CDR3 runs 11 residues. The V gene's germline CDR1 is SGHDN and CDR2 FVKESK. Looking up the rest from reference TRBV14 and TRBJ2-1 gives the full variable domain: EAGVTQFPSHSVIEKGQTVTLRCDPISGHDNLYWYRRVMGKEIKFLLHFVKESKQDESGMPNNRFLAERTGGTYSTLKVQPAELEDSGVYFCASSPGLEAFFGPGTRLTVL.

The chain couples TRBV4-1 to TRBJ2-1; 7 bases map to TRBD2. The CDR3 runs to 15 residues. The junction had 11 bases not matched to a gene; V was cut back by 4 bases and J by 8 bases. CDR1 MGHRA and CDR2 YSYEKL come from the germline V gene. The CDR3 DNA reads as TGCGCCAGCAGCCGTCGGGACTACTTAGGGGATGAGCAGTTCTTC. Encoded protein: CASSRRDYLGDEQFF.

The chain has TRBV7-6 and TRBJ2-2, with 7 nucleotides matching TRBD1. This CDR3 spans 15 amino acids. Looked up from germline, CDR1 is SGHVS and CDR2 is FNYEAQ. With V trimmed by 8 bases and J by 3 bases, 9 bases remained unmatched. CDR3 DNA: TGTGCCAGCCGCCTTACGACAGGGCACACCGGGGAGCTGTTTTTT. It translates to CASRLTTGHTGELFF.

The rearrangement joins TRBV4-3 to TRBJ2-1, with 7 positions matching TRBD2. The CDR3 runs to 15 residues. V shed 0 bases, J shed 3 bases, and the junction held 2 bases outside the gene matches. CDR1 and CDR2 from the germline V gene are LGHNA and YSLEER. Here the CDR3 reads CASSQEGGSYNEQFF. In nucleotides, the CDR3 is TGCGCCAGCAGCCAAGAAGGCGGGAGCTACAATGAGCAGTTCTTC.

The chain recombines TRBV6-5 with TRBJ2-1, with 7 bases identical to TRBD2. There are 16 residues in the CDR3. V lost 6 bases and J lost 0; bases outside the gene matches: 8. Looked up from germline, CDR1 is MNHEY and CDR2 is SVGAGI. The CDR3 reads CASRYPGGFSYNEQFF. CDR3 coding DNA: TGTGCCAGCAGGTACCCGGGAGGTTTCTCCTACAATGAGCAGTTCTTC.

For this clone: A read error may account for a junction end that differs from germline. This chain joins TRBV6-1 and TRBJ2-3; 8 bases align to TRBD2. Germline loops: CDR1 MNHNS, CDR2 SASEGT. The CDR3 totals 13 residues. The CDR3 is CASSRTSTHTQYF. The CDR3 nucleotides read TGTGCCAGCAGTCGGACTAGCACACATACGCAGTATTTT.

This chain's CDR3 is CASSHQTGSYEQYF. The DNA for the CDR3 is TGCGCCAGCAGCCACCAGACGGGGTCCTACGAGCAGTACTTC. This chain joins TRBV4-1 and TRBJ2-7; TRBD2 is a possible D gene (5 bases). The CDR3 totals 14 residues. The V end was cut by 3 bases, the J end by 1 base, with 10 bases between. The germline V gene has CDR1 MGHRA and CDR2 YSYEKL.

This clone was counted once. V and J are TRBV27 and TRBJ2-7; D is possibly TRBD1 (5 bases). Trimming shortened V by 3 bases and J by 4 bases, and 10 bases separated the two germline ends. The CDR3 spans 13 residues. Germline values: CDR1 MNHEY, CDR2 SMNVEV (reference sequence). The CDR3 DNA reads TGTGCCAGCAGTTTGTCAGGGCGGTACGAGCAGTACTTC. As protein: CASSLSGRYEQYF.

The chain combines TRBV7-3 with TRBJ2-3; 12 nucleotides align to TRBD2. CDR3 size: 16 residues. J lost 3 bases, V lost 4 bases, and 5 bases had no gene match. Germline-derived CDR1 and CDR2 are SGHTA and FQGTGA. The CDR3: CASSSPTSGRTDTQYF. The CDR3 DNA is TGTGCCAGCAGCTCGCCTACTAGCGGGAGGACAGATACGCAGTATTTT.

This rearrangement joins TRBV6-6 to TRBJ1-2; no clear D gene. This CDR3 region has 13 residues. Looked up from germline, CDR1 is MNHNY and CDR2 is SVGAGI (reference sequence). Trimming removed 10 bases from V and 10 bases from J, with 22 bases in between. The CDR3 coding sequence is TGTGCCACCCTCTTTAAGGAGGGTCCTACCTACACCTTC. This codes for CATLFKEGPTYTF.

This sequence joins TRBV10-3 and TRBJ2-2, with D possibly being TRBD1 or TRBD2 (5 bases each). V shed 0 bases and J shed 9 bases, with 11 bases lying between them. The V gene's germline CDR1 is ENHRY and CDR2 SYGVKD. There are 14 residues in the CDR3. The CDR3 sequence: CAISESGVLRELFF. CDR3 bases: TGTGCCATCAGTGAGTCGGGGGTGTTACGGGAGCTGTTTTTT.

DNA for the CDR3: TGCGCCAGCAGCCTCGAATGGACTCTCGCCTACGAGCAGTACTTC. Amino acid sequence: CASSLEWTLAYEQYF. The rearrangement uses TRBV4-1 and TRBJ2-7, with a possible D match to TRBD2 (5 bases). CDR3 size: 15 residues. With 4 bases removed from V and 2 bases from J, the gap between germline ends came to 15 bases. Germline CDR1 MGHRA, CDR2 YSYEKL.

The CDR3 protein is CSVALAGGELFF. CDR3 coding DNA: TGCAGCGTTGCACTAGCTGGCGGGGAGCTGTTTTTT. The chain has TRBV29-1 and TRBJ2-2, with a possible D match to TRBD2 (6 bases). The germline V gene has CDR1 SQVTM and CDR2 ANQGSEA. V was trimmed by 4 bases and J by 7 bases, leaving 10 bases between them. The CDR3 loop spans 12 amino acids.

The rearrangement uses TRBV6-5 and TRBJ1-4; D ambiguous. The V end was cut by 3 bases, the J end by 5 bases, with 7 bases between. Germline V gene sequence: CDR1 MNHEY, CDR2 SVGAGI. The CDR3 totals 13 residues. The CDR3 nucleotides read TGTGCCAGCAGTTATTCCTCAAATGAAAAACTGTTTTTT. Residues: CASSYSSNEKLFF.

The chain couples TRBV2 to TRBJ2-1; tentatively, D is TRBD1 (6 bases). In germline, CDR1 is SNHLY, CDR2 FYNNEI. V lost 7 bases to trimming and J lost 2 bases, with 15 bases between them. The CDR3 consists of 15 residues. CDR3 bases: TGTGCCAGCACCCCGACAGGCGGGCCCTACAATGAGCAGTTCTTC. This encodes CASTPTGGPYNEQFF.

This clone was found once. V usage is TRBV28 and J usage is TRBJ1-4, with D possibly matching TRBD1 (5 bases). CDR1 MDHEN and CDR2 SYDVKM come from the germline V gene. This CDR3 has 16 residues. Trimming shortened V by 4 bases and J by 4 bases, and 16 bases separated the two germline ends. CDR3 loop: CASSWGGARFNEKLFF. The CDR3 nucleotides are TGTGCCAGCAGTTGGGGAGGGGCCAGGTTTAATGAAAAACTGTTTTTT.